These 27 T cell receptor beta chains were sequenced from one sample in a study of blood T cell repertoires in COVID-19. Sequenced by immunoSEQ multiplex PCR; TCRdb stores in-frame clones only, minus some. The repertoire holds about 370,000 clones, with 70% to 90% as singletons. What was sequenced was peripheral blood. The receptors were gathered from a woman aged 25 to 39 with COVID-19, enrolled during active disease.

This chain uses TRBV7-2 with TRBJ2-6; 8 bases fit TRBD2. The V segment lost 0 bases and the J segment 8 bases; nucleotides outside the gene matches: 6. The CDR3 runs to 16 residues. Germline V gene lookup returns CDR1 SGHTA and CDR2 FQGNSA. In DNA form, the CDR3 reads TGTGCCAGCAGCTTAGCGCGGGGGGAGGGGTCCAACGTCCTGACTTTC. Residues: CASSLARGEGSNVLTF.

The chain joins TRBV18 to TRBJ1-2; tentative D call: TRBD1 (5 bases). The CDR3 sequence is 16 residues long. Trimming left V 3 bases short and J 0 bases short, with 14 bases between. Germline V lookup: CDR1 KGHSH, CDR2 LQKENI. The CDR3 reads CASSPPTGPANYGYTF. The CDR3 DNA reads TGTGCCAGCTCACCGCCTACAGGCCCAGCTAACTATGGCTACACCTTC.

The V and J genes are TRBV5-1 and TRBJ2-3, with 8 bases aligning to TRBD1. Trimming at V came to 3 bases and at J to 1 base, leaving 10 bases not matched to a gene. Germline V gene data show CDR1 as SGHRS and CDR2 as YFSETQ. The length of the CDR3 is 17 residues. Here the CDR3 DNA reads TGCGCCAGCAGCTCGGTTGGGACAGGAACGGGCACAGATACGCAGTATTTT. Amino acid sequence: CASSSVGTGTGTDTQYF.

The J gene is TRBJ2-1, the V gene TRBV7-9; 7 nucleotides agree with TRBD2. CDR3 size: 17 residues. The germline gives CDR1 SEHNR, CDR2 FQNEAQ (reference sequence). The trim removed 1 base at V and 3 bases at J, leaving 9 bases unmatched. The DNA of the CDR3 is TGTGCCAGCAGCTTAGGGGGGAGGGCCCAGTTCTACAATGAGCAGTTCTTC. This gives the protein CASSLGGRAQFYNEQFF. Full variable domain (remainder filled in from reference TRBV7-9 and TRBJ2-1): DTGVSQNPRHKITKRGQNVTFRCDPISEHNRLYWYRQTLGQGPEFLTYFQNEAQLEKSRLLSDRFSAERPKGSFSTLEIQRTEQGDSAMYLCASSLGGRAQFYNEQFFGPGTRLTVL.

The chain recombines TRBV5-1 with TRBJ1-2, with 7 bases identical to TRBD1. This CDR3 spans 13 amino acids. The V and J ends lost 5 bases and 4 bases, in that order; junction bases with no gene match: 5. Germline values: CDR1 SGHRS, CDR2 YFSETQ. CDR3: CASRQTGPYGYTF. In nucleotides, the CDR3 is TGCGCCAGCAGACAGACAGGGCCCTATGGCTACACCTTC. Based on the CDR3 plus reference TRBV5-1 and TRBJ1-2, the full variable domain is KAGVTQTPRYLIKTRGQQVTLSCSPISGHRSVSWYQQTPGQGLQFLFEYFSETQRNKGNFPGRFSGRQFSNSRSEMNVSTLELGDSALYLCASRQTGPYGYTFGSGTRLTVV.

For the CDR3, the DNA is TGTGCCAGCAGTTACTCGCCGGGAATCCACACTGAAGCTTTCTTT. It specifies CASSYSPGIHTEAFF. The chain recombines TRBV6-5 with TRBJ1-1; D gene unclear. Deletions cut 0 bases from V and 3 bases from J, with 11 bases between. Germline V CDR1 and CDR2: MNHEY, SVGAGI. The CDR3 is made up of 15 amino acids.

This clone was seen a handful of times. The chain joins TRBV2 to TRBJ2-1, with 10 nucleotides matching TRBD1. V lost 5 bases, J lost 6 bases, and 10 bases stayed unmatched. The CDR3 extends over 16 amino acids. Per germline, CDR1 SNHLY and CDR2 FYNNEI. Written as DNA, the CDR3 is TGTGCCAGCAGTCAGAGTCCCGGGACAGGGGTCAATGAGCAGTTCTTC. Encoded protein: CASSQSPGTGVNEQFF. Full variable domain (outside the CDR3, taken from reference TRBV2 and TRBJ2-1): EPEVTQTPSHQVTQMGQEVILRCVPISNHLYFYWYRQILGQKVEFLVSFYNNEISEKSEIFDDQFSVERPDGSNFTLKIRSTKLEDSAMYFCASSQSPGTGVNEQFFGPGTRLTVL.

The V call is TRBV9, the J call TRBJ2-2; 7 nucleotides line up with TRBD2. With 3 bases clipped from V and 6 bases from J, the junction kept 11 bases outside the gene matches. The CDR3 sequence is 16 residues long. The germline V gene encodes CDR1 SGDLS and CDR2 YYNGEE. Here the CDR3 reads CASSAPGGRGAGELFF. The DNA of the CDR3 is TGTGCCAGCAGCGCCCCCGGCGGGAGAGGGGCCGGGGAGCTGTTTTTT.

In this sample, this clone turned up a few times. The chain carries TRBV28 and TRBJ1-4, with TRBD1 matching over 9 bases. V was pared by 4 bases and J by 5 bases, with 2 bases of the junction left unmatched. The CDR3 has 14 amino acids. From germline, CDR1 is MDHEN and CDR2 SYDVKM. This chain's CDR3 is CASSSGTGNEKLFF. The CDR3 DNA is TGTGCCAGCAGTTCCGGGACAGGGAATGAAAAACTGTTTTTT. Filled out from reference TRBV28 and TRBJ1-4, the complete variable domain reads DVKVTQSSRYLVKRTGEKVFLECVQDMDHENMFWYRQDPGLGLRLIYFSYDVKMKEKGDIPEGYSVSREKKERFSLILESASTNQTSMYLCASSSGTGNEKLFFGSGTQLSVL.

The chain is built from TRBV27 and TRBJ2-6; the D gene is possibly TRBD1 (5 bases). Germline-derived CDR1 and CDR2 are MNHEY and SMNVEV (reference sequence). V lost 4 bases and J lost 0, with 13 bases in between. The CDR3 has 17 amino acids. CDR3 loop: CASSSLQDSSGANVLTF. The CDR3 DNA is TGTGCCAGCAGTTCATTACAGGATTCCTCTGGGGCCAACGTCCTGACTTTC. The full variable domain, rest sourced from reference TRBV27 and TRBJ2-6, is EAQVTQNPRYLITVTGKKLTVTCSQNMNHEYMSWYRQDPGLGLRQIYYSMNVEVTDKGDVPEGYKVSRKEKRNFPLILESPSPNQTSLYFCASSSLQDSSGANVLTFGAGSRLTVL.

The V call is TRBV10-1, the J call TRBJ2-7; possible D gene TRBD2, 5 bases. This CDR3 spans 12 amino acids. Germline loops: CDR1 WNHNN, CDR2 SYGVQD (reference sequence). Trimming took off 5 bases at V and 9 bases at J, with 14 bases between the two ends. The CDR3 loop reads CASSPYGERQYF. As DNA, the CDR3 is TGCGCCAGCAGTCCTTATGGGGAGAGGCAGTACTTC.

The chain has TRBV2 and TRBJ1-4; 7 bases agree with TRBD1. V was pared by 6 bases and J by 7 bases, with 14 bases of the junction left unmatched. CDR1 SNHLY and CDR2 FYNNEI come from the germline V gene. This CDR3 is 16 amino acids long. CDR3 residues: CASSPEQGIVSEKLFF. The CDR3 DNA reads TGTGCCAGCAGCCCGGAACAGGGGATAGTTAGTGAAAAACTGTTTTTT.

Points on this clone: A much larger clonotype is one base distant, so this may be a read error. Other DNA sequences within the sample encode an identical CDR3. The chain couples TRBV24-1 to TRBJ2-2; D possibly corresponds to TRBD2 (5 bases). Trimming stripped 0 bases from V and 2 bases from J, with 9 bases between. This CDR3 spans 16 amino acids. Per the germline V gene, CDR1 is KGHDR and CDR2 is SFDVKD. CDR3: CATSDLPAANTGELFF. CDR3 DNA: TGTGCCACCAGTGATTTGCCAGCGGCTAACACCGGGGAGCTGTTTTTT.

This chain links TRBV5-1 with TRBJ2-1; 12 bases fit TRBD2. The CDR3 runs 14 residues. Germline V lookup: CDR1 SGHRS, CDR2 YFSETQ. J was trimmed by 9 bases and V by 8 bases; bases with no gene match: 9. In DNA, the CDR3 is TGCGCCAGTACCCTAGCGGGAGGGCCCGGTGAGCAGTTCTTC. Residues: CASTLAGGPGEQFF.

This clone has more than one count but fewer than ten. V usage is TRBV4-2 and J usage is TRBJ2-7, with 7 nucleotides matching TRBD1. CDR3 length: 17 amino acids. CDR1 is LGHNA and CDR2 is YNFKEQ in the germline V gene. After removal of 4 bases from V and 3 bases from J, the junction contained 15 bases not matched to a gene. The CDR3: CASSPNVARDSSYEQYF. In DNA, the CDR3 is TGTGCCAGCAGCCCAAATGTGGCCCGGGACAGCAGCTACGAGCAGTACTTC.

V is TRBV9 and J is TRBJ2-2; D is unclear. The CDR3 contains 13 residues. V dropped 4 bases and J dropped 5 bases, with 9 bases sitting between them. Germline CDR1 is SGDLS and CDR2 is YYNGEE. This CDR3 is CASSPPPTGELFF. As DNA, the CDR3 is TGTGCCAGCAGCCCCCCTCCGACCGGGGAGCTGTTTTTT. Full variable domain (remainder filled in from reference TRBV9 and TRBJ2-2): DSGVTQTPKHLITATGQRVTLRCSPRSGDLSVYWYQQSLDQGLQFLIQYYNGEERAKGNILERFSAQQFPDLHSELNLSSLELGDSALYFCASSPPPTGELFFGEGSRLTVL.

The chain combines TRBV10-3 with TRBJ2-1; 7 positions match TRBD1. Losses at the gene ends were 4 bases for V and 5 bases for J; bases not matched to a gene: 5. Germline values: CDR1 ENHRY, CDR2 SYGVKD. CDR3 length: 14 amino acids. CDR3 protein: CAISARQGNNEQFF. CDR3 DNA sequence: TGTGCCATCAGTGCTAGACAGGGAAACAATGAGCAGTTCTTC.

V gene TRBV6-4 combines with J gene TRBJ2-3; no firm D call. V was cut by 3 bases and J by 0 bases, with 7 bases left in between. Germline lookup yields CDR1 MRHNA and CDR2 SNTAGT. This CDR3 is built from 14 residues. DNA for the CDR3: TGTGCCAGCAGTGAAACGACTAGCACAGATACGCAGTATTTT. This sequence encodes CASSETTSTDTQYF.

The CDR3 reads CASSEDRHNEQFF. In nucleotides, the CDR3 is TGTGCCAGCAGTGAGGACAGACACAATGAGCAGTTCTTC. V is TRBV2 and J is TRBJ2-1; tentatively, D is TRBD1 (6 bases). This CDR3 is built from 13 residues. Trimming stripped 3 bases from V and 5 bases from J, with 8 bases between. Germline assignment: CDR1 SNHLY and CDR2 FYNNEI.

The CDR3 region is CASSPHRGAPSSYEQYF. The CDR3 DNA sequence: TGCGCCAGCAGTCCCCACAGGGGGGCCCCAAGCTCCTACGAGCAGTACTTC. The chain links TRBV10-2 to TRBJ2-7; TRBD1 matches at 8 bases. V lost 5 bases to trimming and J lost 0 bases; unmatched junction nucleotides: 12. Germline assignment: CDR1 WSHSY and CDR2 SAAADI. CDR3 length: 17 amino acids.

In its sample, this clone was seen once. This chain joins TRBV6-2 or TRBV6-3 and TRBJ2-7; 11 bases match TRBD2. Per germline, CDR1 MNHEY and CDR2 SVGEGT. V was pared by 5 bases and J by 2 bases, with 14 bases of the junction left unmatched. The CDR3 covers 18 residues. The CDR3 here is CASSPGPLGLAGPYEQYF. As DNA, the CDR3 is TGTGCCAGCAGTCCCGGCCCGCTAGGACTAGCGGGTCCCTACGAGCAGTACTTC.

The V call is TRBV6-4, the J call TRBJ2-1, with a weak D call TRBD2 (5 bases). Trimming shortened V by 0 bases and J by 6 bases, and 15 bases separated the two germline ends. This CDR3 comprises 16 residues. CDR1 and CDR2 (germline): MRHNA, SNTAGT. The CDR3 sequence: CASSDSTYSSSNEQFF. For the CDR3, the DNA is TGTGCCAGCAGTGACTCGACCTATTCTAGCAGCAATGAGCAGTTCTTC.

The J gene is TRBJ2-5, the V gene TRBV28; 8 bases align to TRBD1. The length of the CDR3 is 15 residues. J lost 5 bases, V lost 6 bases, and 11 bases had no gene match. Looked up from germline, CDR1 is MDHEN and CDR2 is SYDVKM. The CDR3 bases are TGTGCCAGCAGCAAACCGACAGGGGCCGGGGAGACCCAGTACTTC. It encodes CASSKPTGAGETQYF.

The genes are TRBV10-1 and TRBJ2-7; D unclear. Germline V gives CDR1 WNHNN, CDR2 SYGVQD (reference sequence). The CDR3 consists of 11 residues. Trimming shortened V by 5 bases and J by 3 bases, and 5 bases separated the two germline ends. The CDR3 loop is CASSPIYEQYF. For the CDR3, the DNA is TGCGCCAGCAGTCCTATCTACGAGCAGTACTTC.

The CDR3 DNA follows: TGTGCCAGCAGCTTAGAGGCGACAGAGTACAATGAGCAGTTCTTC. Protein product: CASSLEATEYNEQFF. V usage is TRBV11-2 and J usage is TRBJ2-1; perhaps TRBD1 as D (5 bases). Looked up from germline, CDR1 is SGHAT and CDR2 is FQNNGV. Trimming left V 0 bases short and J 4 bases short, with 10 bases between. This CDR3 has 15 amino acids.

The gene calls are TRBV18 and TRBJ2-5; weak D call: TRBD2 (6 bases). Between the trimmed V and J ends, which lost 3 bases and 4 bases, there was a span of 18 bases. The CDR3 consists of 16 residues. Germline V lookup: CDR1 KGHSH, CDR2 LQKENI. The CDR3 nucleotides read TGTGCCAGCTCACCGATAGCGGTAGGGCCGAGAGAGACCCAGTACTTC. Translating it yields CASSPIAVGPRETQYF.

The chain's CDR3 is CASSLVSASGSYEQYF. The DNA of the CDR3 is TGTGCCAGCAGCTTAGTATCGGCTAGCGGGAGCTACGAGCAGTACTTC. The chain couples TRBV7-2 to TRBJ2-7; TRBD2 matches at 10 bases. This CDR3 comprises 16 residues. Germline assignment: CDR1 SGHTA and CDR2 FQGNSA. Germline trimming cut 1 base from V and 3 bases from J; bases unmatched to any gene: 6.